These 8 T cell receptor beta chains originate from one sample sequenced in a study of CD8+CD57+ T cells in acquired aplastic anemia. Using genomic DNA as the template, TCR beta VDJ and CDR3 profiling was carried out. Via MiXCR, TCRdb re-called the reads, giving one row per CDR3 protein. Altogether hundreds of thousands of distinct CDR3 sequences are present, roughly half being singletons, with the ten largest covering about 7.8%. The patients chosen for sequencing had shown expansion of CD8+CD57+ cells (detected by flow cytometry). The sample was sorted CD4+, CD8+, or CD8+CD57+ T cells (not recorded which) from PBMCs. The source of these receptors is a human donor with aplastic anemia.

This clonotype is medium-sized within its sample. The chain links TRBV29-1 to TRBJ2-1, with a weak D call TRBD2 (6 bases). Per germline, CDR1 SQVTM and CDR2 ANQGSEA. The CDR3 consists of 20 residues. V was pared by 3 bases and J by 0 bases, with 27 bases between. CDR3 in amino acids: CSVEGYRDLYLPSSYNEQFF. CDR3 nucleotide sequence: TGCAGCGTTGAGGGCTATAGGGACTTATACCTCCCTAGCTCCTACAATGAGCAGTTCTTC.

This clonotype was seen repeatedly, ten times or more. This chain links TRBV20-1 with TRBJ2-1, with 9 bases that match TRBD1. The V and J ends lost 1 base and 7 bases, in that order; junction bases with no gene match: 11. The germline V gene has CDR1 DFQATT and CDR2 SNEGSKA (reference sequence). This CDR3 has 16 residues. The CDR3 DNA reads TGCAGTGCTAGAGTTAGGCCCTGGACAGGGGAGAATGAGCAGTTCTTC. It specifies CSARVRPWTGENEQFF.

The sample holds one count of this clonotype. V and J are TRBV20-1 and TRBJ2-7; TRBD1 might be the D (6 bases). This CDR3 has 14 amino acids. The V gene's germline CDR1 is DFQATT and CDR2 SNEGSKA (reference sequence). V lost 3 bases to trimming and J lost 0 bases, with 12 bases between them. The CDR3 is CSASAKDSSYEQYF. The CDR3 nucleotides read TGCAGTGCTAGCGCCAAGGACAGCTCCTACGAGCAGTACTTC.

V gene TRBV10-3 combines with J gene TRBJ1-1, with 8 nucleotides matching TRBD1. Losses at the gene ends were 6 bases for V and 0 bases for J; bases not matched to a gene: 3. CDR3 length equals 14 residues. Germline CDR1 reads ENHRY; CDR2 reads SYGVKD. The CDR3 loop is CAISDRGMNTEAFF. For the CDR3, the DNA is TGTGCCATCAGCGACAGGGGTATGAACACTGAAGCTTTCTTT.

This clonotype was observed many times. The DNA of the CDR3 is TGCGCCAGCAGCCAAGATCACGGGTATGGCTACACCTTC. It codes for CASSQDHGYGYTF. The chain combines TRBV4-3 with TRBJ1-2; D gene ambiguous. V was shortened by 0 bases and J by 5 bases, with 7 bases between the two germline ends. CDR3 length equals 13 residues. Looked up from germline, CDR1 is LGHNA and CDR2 is YSLEER.

This chain links TRBV20-1 with TRBJ2-5; D gene unclear. Per the germline V gene, CDR1 is DFQATT and CDR2 is SNEGSKA (reference sequence). Trimming took off 3 bases at V and 2 bases at J, with 13 bases between the two ends. CDR3 length: 14 residues. The CDR3 bases are TGCAGTGCTAGGGTCGGGTTCGAGCAAGAGACCCAGTACTTC. It translates to CSARVGFEQETQYF.

This clonotype was recorded at least ten times. V gene TRBV27 combines with J gene TRBJ2-7, with D perhaps TRBD1 (6 bases). CDR1 MNHEY and CDR2 SMNVEV come from the germline V gene (reference sequence). Trimming stripped 5 bases from V and 2 bases from J, with 13 bases between. CDR3 size: 14 residues. The CDR3 DNA reads as TGTGCCAGCAGTCCCGGGACACAAGCCTACGAGCAGTACTTC. Translation gives CASSPGTQAYEQYF.

This clonotype was recorded many times. The chain couples TRBV19 to TRBJ1-1; TRBD1 matches at 10 bases. V trimming: 3 bases; J trimming: 6 bases; junction bases outside the gene matches: 13. Germline-derived CDR1 and CDR2 are LNHDA and SQIVND (reference sequence). The CDR3 runs 17 residues. CDR3 in DNA: TGTGCCAGTAGTATGGCAGTGAGACAGGGGGCGGAAGCTGAAGCTTTCTTT. It specifies CASSMAVRQGAEAEAFF.